A selection of T cell receptor beta chains follows, all from one sample in a study of blood T cell repertoires in COVID-19. The protocol was immunoSEQ multiplex PCR, while the TCRdb copy is restricted to in-frame clones and leaves out a portion. The sample carries 300,000 or so clones, around 83% recorded once. Sequencing used peripheral blood. These receptors were collected from a woman in her forties or fifties with acute or convalescent COVID-19. Both conserved end residues are trimmed from each CDR3.

j_call v_call cdr3_aa
TRBJ1-1 TRBV2 ASSEQGIMNTEAF
TRBJ1-2 TRBV12-3/TRBV12-4 ASRRGGEYGYT
TRBJ1-1 TRBV20-1 SAGPSSEAF
TRBJ2-2 TRBV3-1/TRBV3-2 ASRPPGLTGELF
TRBJ2-5 TRBV7-9 ASTGEGETQY
TRBJ2-1 TRBV7-6 ASSQTERGEQF
TRBJ2-1 TRBV2 ATMAGKSYNEQF
TRBJ2-1 TRBV5-4 ASSRDTSGSLNEQF
TRBJ1-4 TRBV7-9 ASSLVLKGGEKLF
TRBJ1-6 TRBV11-3 ASSLYRNSPLH
TRBJ1-1 TRBV5-5 ASSFEGGSGIVGTEAF
TRBJ2-1 TRBV7-8 ASTLLAEYNEQF
TRBJ1-5 TRBV7-2 ASSQTDSTDQPQH
TRBJ2-5 TRBV11-2 ASSLVQVYQETQY
TRBJ2-5 TRBV25-1 ASSGGQGLAGAQETQY